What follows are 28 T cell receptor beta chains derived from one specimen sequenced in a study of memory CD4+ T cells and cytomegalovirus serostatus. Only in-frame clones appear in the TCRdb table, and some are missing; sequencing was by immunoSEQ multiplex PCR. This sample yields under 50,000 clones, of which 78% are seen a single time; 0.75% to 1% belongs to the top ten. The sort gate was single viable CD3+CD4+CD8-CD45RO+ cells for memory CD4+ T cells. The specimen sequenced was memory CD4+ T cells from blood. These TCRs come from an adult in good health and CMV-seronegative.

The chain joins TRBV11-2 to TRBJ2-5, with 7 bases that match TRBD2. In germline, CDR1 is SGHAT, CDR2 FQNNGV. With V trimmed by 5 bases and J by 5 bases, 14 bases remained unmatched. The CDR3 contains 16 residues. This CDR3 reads CASSLRSGDSGETQYF. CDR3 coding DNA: TGTGCCAGCAGCCTTCGGAGCGGGGACTCAGGGGAGACCCAGTACTTC.

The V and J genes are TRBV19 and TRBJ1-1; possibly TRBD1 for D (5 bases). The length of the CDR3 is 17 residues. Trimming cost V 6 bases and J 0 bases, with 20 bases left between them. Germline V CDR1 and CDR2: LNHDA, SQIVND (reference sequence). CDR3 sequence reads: CASSPFRGHMLNTEAFF. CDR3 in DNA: TGTGCCAGTAGCCCCTTCAGAGGACACATGTTGAACACTGAAGCTTTCTTT. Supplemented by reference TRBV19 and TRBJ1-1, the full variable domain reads DGGITQSPKYLFRKEGQNVTLSCEQNLNHDAMYWYRQDPGQGLRLIYYSQIVNDFQKGDIAEGYSVSREKKESFPLTVTSAQKNPTAFYLCASSPFRGHMLNTEAFFGQGTRLTVV.

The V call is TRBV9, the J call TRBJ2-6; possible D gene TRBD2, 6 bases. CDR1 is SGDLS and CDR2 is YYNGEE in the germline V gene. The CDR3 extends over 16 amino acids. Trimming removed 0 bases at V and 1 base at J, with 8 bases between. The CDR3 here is CASSVEGLSGANVLTF. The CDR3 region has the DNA TGTGCCAGCAGCGTAGAGGGACTTTCTGGGGCCAACGTCCTGACTTTC.

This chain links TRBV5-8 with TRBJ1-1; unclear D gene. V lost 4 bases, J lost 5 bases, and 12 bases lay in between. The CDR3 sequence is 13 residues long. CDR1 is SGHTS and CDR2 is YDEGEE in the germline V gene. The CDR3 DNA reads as TGTGCCAGCAGCGTAGACTGGGAGACTGAAGCTTTCTTT. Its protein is CASSVDWETEAFF.

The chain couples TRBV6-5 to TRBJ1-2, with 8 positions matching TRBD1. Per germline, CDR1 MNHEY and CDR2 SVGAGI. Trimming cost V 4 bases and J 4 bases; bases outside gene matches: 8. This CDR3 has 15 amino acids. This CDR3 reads CASSFGDRFGYGYTF. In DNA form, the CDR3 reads TGTGCCAGCAGTTTTGGGGACAGGTTCGGCTATGGCTACACCTTC.

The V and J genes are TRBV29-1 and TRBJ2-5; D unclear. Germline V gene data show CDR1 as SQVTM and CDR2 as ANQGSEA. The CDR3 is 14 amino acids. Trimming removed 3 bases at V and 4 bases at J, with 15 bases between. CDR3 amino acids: CSVEGVGGPETQYF. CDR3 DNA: TGCAGCGTTGAGGGTGTCGGTGGGCCAGAGACCCAGTACTTC.

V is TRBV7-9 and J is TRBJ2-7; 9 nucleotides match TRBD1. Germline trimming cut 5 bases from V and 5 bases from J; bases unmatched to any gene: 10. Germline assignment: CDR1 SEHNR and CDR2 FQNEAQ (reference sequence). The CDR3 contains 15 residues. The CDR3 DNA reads TGTGCCAGCAGCCCAGGGACAGGGAATTCCCACGAGCAGTACTTC. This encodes CASSPGTGNSHEQYF.

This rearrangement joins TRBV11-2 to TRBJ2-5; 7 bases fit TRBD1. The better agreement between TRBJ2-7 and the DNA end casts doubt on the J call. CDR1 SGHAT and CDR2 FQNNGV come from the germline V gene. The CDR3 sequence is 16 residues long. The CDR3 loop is CASSMGQMGPPYEQYF. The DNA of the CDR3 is TGTGCCAGCAGCATGGGACAGATGGGACCCCCCTACGAGCAGTACTTC.

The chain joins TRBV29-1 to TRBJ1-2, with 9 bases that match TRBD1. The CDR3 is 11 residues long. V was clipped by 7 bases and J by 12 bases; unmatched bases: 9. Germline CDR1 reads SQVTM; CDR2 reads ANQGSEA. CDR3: CSGQQGASNTF. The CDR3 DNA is TGCAGCGGGCAACAGGGGGCGTCGAACACCTTC.

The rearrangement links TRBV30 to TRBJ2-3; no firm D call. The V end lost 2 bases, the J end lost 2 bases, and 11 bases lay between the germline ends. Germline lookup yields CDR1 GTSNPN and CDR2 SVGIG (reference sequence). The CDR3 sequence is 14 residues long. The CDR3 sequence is CAWSSGSNTDTQYF. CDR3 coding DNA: TGTGCCTGGAGTAGTGGCAGTAACACAGATACGCAGTATTTT.

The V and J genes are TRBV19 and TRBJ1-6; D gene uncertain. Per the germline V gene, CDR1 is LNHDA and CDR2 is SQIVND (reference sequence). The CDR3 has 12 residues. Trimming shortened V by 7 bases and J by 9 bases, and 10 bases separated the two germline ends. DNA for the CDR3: TGTGCCAGTACCATGCTGGGTTCACCCCTCCACTTT. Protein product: CASTMLGSPLHF.

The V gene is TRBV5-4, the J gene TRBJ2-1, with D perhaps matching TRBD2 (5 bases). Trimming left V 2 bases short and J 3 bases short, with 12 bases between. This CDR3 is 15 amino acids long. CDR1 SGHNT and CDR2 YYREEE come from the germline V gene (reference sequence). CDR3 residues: CASSFSTAGYNEQFF. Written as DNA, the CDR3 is TGTGCCAGCAGCTTCTCCACGGCGGGCTACAATGAGCAGTTCTTC.

The CDR3 spells CASSFERGNEQYF. The DNA for the CDR3 is TGTGCCAGCAGCTTTGAACGGGGCAACGAGCAGTACTTC. The chain couples TRBV5-5 to TRBJ2-7; D possibly matches TRBD1 or TRBD2 (5 bases each). The ends were cut back, 2 bases at V and 5 bases at J, with 11 bases in the middle. Germline loops: CDR1 SGHKS, CDR2 YYEKEE (reference sequence). CDR3 length: 13 residues.

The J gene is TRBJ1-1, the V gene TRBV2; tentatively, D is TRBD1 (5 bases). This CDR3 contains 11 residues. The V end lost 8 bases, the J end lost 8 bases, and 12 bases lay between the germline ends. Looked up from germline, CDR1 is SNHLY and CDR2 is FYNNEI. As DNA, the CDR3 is TGTGCCAGCCGAACTCACAGGGAAGCTTTCTTT. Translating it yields CASRTHREAFF.

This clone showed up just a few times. CDR3 nucleotide sequence: TGTGCCAGCAGCTTGGCGGACAGGGACACTGAAGCTTTCTTT. It codes for CASSLADRDTEAFF. The V gene is TRBV5-4, the J gene TRBJ1-1; 8 bases map to TRBD1. This CDR3 spans 14 amino acids. The junction had 1 base not matched to a gene; V was cut back by 0 bases and J by 3 bases. Germline CDR1 and CDR2: SGHNT and YYREEE (reference sequence).

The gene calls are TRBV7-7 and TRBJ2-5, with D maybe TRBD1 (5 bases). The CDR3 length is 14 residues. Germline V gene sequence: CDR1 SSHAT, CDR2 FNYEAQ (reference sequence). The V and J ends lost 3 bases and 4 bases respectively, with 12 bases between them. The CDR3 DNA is TGTGCCAGCAGCTTGTCAGGGTATGGAGAGACCCAGTACTTC. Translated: CASSLSGYGETQYF.

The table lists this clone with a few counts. The CDR3 is CASSQGDSSMNTEAFF. The CDR3 DNA reads TGTGCCAGCAGCCAAGGGGACAGCTCTATGAACACTGAAGCTTTCTTT. The genes are TRBV4-2 and TRBJ1-1, with TRBD1 identical over 7 bases. This CDR3 is built from 16 residues. Germline values: CDR1 LGHNA, CDR2 YNFKEQ. The ends lost 1 base at V and 0 bases at J; junction bases unmatched: 5.

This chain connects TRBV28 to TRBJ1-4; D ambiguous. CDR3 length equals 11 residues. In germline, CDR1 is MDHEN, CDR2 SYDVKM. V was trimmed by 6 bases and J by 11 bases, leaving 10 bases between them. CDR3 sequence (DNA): TGTGCCAGCAGCAACCCTAGGAAACTGTTTTTT. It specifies CASSNPRKLFF. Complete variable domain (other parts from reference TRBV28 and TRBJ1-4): DVKVTQSSRYLVKRTGEKVFLECVQDMDHENMFWYRQDPGLGLRLIYFSYDVKMKEKGDIPEGYSVSREKKERFSLILESASTNQTSMYLCASSNPRKLFFGSGTQLSVL.

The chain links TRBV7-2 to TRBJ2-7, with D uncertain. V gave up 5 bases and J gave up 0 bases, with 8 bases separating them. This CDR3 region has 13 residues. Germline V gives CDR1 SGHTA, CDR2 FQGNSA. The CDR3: CASSKATSYEQYF. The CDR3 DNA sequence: TGTGCCAGCAGCAAAGCAACCTCCTACGAGCAGTACTTC. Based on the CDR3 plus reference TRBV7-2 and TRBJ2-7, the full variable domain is GAGVSQSPSNKVTEKGKDVELRCDPISGHTALYWYRQSLGQGLEFLIYFQGNSAPDKSGLPSDRFSAERTGGSVSTLTIQRTQQEDSAVYLCASSKATSYEQYFGPGTRLTVT.

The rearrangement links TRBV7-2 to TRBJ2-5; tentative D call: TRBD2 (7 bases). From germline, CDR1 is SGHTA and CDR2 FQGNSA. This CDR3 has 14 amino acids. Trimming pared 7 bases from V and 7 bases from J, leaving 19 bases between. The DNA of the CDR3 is TGTGCCAGCACCTGGAGGGGGGGGGTAGGGACCCAGTACTTC. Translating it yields CASTWRGGVGTQYF.

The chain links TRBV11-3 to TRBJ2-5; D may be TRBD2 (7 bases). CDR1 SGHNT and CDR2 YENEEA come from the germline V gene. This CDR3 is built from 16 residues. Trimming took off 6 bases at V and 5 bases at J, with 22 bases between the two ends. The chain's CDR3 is CASSRGKGGAAETQYF. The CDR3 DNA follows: TGTGCCAGCAGTAGAGGAAAGGGGGGGGCTGCGGAGACCCAGTACTTC.

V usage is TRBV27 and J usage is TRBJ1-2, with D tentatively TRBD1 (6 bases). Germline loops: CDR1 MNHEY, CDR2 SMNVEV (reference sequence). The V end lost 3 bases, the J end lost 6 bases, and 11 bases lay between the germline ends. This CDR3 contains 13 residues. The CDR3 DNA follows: TGTGCCAGCAGTTTTCGCGGGGGGCATGGCTACACCTTC. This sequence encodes CASSFRGGHGYTF.

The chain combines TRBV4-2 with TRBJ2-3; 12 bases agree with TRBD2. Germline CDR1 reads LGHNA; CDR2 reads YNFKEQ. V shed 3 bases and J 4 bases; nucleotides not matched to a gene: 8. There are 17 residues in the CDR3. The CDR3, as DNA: TGTGCCAGCAGCCAGGGTTCTAGCGGGGGGGCCCCAGATACGCAGTATTTT. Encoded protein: CASSQGSSGGAPDTQYF.

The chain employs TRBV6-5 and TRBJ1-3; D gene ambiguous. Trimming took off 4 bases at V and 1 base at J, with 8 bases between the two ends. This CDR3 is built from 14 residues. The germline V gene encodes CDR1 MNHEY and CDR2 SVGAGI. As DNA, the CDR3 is TGTGCCAGCAGTTCTGCCGGGTCTGGAAACACCATATATTTT. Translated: CASSSAGSGNTIYF.

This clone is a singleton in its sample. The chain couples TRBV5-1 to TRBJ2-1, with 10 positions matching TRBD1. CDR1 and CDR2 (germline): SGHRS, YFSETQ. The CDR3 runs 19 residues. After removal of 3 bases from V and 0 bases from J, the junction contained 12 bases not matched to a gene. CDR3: CASSSVRDRGLGSYNEQFF. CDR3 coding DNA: TGCGCCAGCAGCTCTGTCCGGGACAGGGGTTTAGGCTCCTACAATGAGCAGTTCTTC.

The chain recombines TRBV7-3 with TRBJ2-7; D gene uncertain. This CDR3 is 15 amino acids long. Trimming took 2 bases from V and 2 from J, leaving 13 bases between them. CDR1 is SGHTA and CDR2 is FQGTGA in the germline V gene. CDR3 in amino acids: CASSLGFGPTYEQYF. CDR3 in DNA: TGTGCCAGCAGCTTAGGGTTTGGACCGACCTACGAGCAGTACTTC.

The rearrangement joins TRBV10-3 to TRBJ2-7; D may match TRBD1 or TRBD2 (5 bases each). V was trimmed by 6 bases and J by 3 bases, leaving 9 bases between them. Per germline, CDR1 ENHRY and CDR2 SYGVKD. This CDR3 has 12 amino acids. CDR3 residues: CAISGADYEQYF. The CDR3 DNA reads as TGTGCCATCAGCGGGGCGGACTACGAGCAGTACTTC.

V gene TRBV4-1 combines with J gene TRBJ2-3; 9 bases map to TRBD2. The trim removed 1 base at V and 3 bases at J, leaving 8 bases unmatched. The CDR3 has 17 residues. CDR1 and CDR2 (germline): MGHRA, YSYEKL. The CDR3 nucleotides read TGCGCCAGCAGCCAAGGCGATAGCGGGGGCTATACAGATACGCAGTATTTT. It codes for CASSQGDSGGYTDTQYF.